This TCR beta chain was retrieved from a study of blood T cell repertoires in COVID-19. Across the whole study: Donors in the United States, Italy and Spain gave samples during acute or convalescent COVID-19. From T cells, B-cell-depleted T cells, or PBMCs came the material, which was cDNA or gDNA.

This clone showed up just once. Cohort assignment relied on participant-reported clinical history. The ends lost 0 bases at V and 0 bases at J; junction bases unmatched: 4. CDR1 and CDR2 (germline): SGHDN, FVKESK. The CDR3 consists of 16 residues. As originally analysed: Reference gene primer amplification gave estimated nucleated cell counts. Clones were read by immunoSEQ multiplex PCR, and TCRdb kept only the in-frame ones, dropping some. Clone size and the V and J calls come from that table; the DNA yielded D and trimming. Of roughly 400,000 clones in the sample, 70% to 90% are singletons; the top ten hold approximately 1.5%.

Sample: PBMCs or T cells enriched from blood (not recorded which). The TCR comes from a woman between 18 and 29 years old who had been exposed to COVID-19. The gene calls are TRBV14 and TRBJ2-7, with 8 bases that match TRBD2. This CDR3 reads CASSQDGSGSSYEQYF. DNA of the CDR3: TGTGCCAGCAGCCAAGATGGAAGCGGGAGCTCCTACGAGCAGTACTTC.